The clone carrying this T cell receptor beta chain was found a few times. Its specificity is unknown. The data originate from a study of cytomegalovirus exposure and HLA in healthy donors. Researchers ran the PCR with 60 Vbeta and 13 Jbeta primers. Clones were sequenced by immunoSEQ multiplex PCR, and TCRdb holds only the in-frame ones, with some missing. The sample has around 210,000 clones; around 73% are singletons. The CDR3 totals 15 residues. The germline gives CDR1 LNHDA, CDR2 SQIVND (reference sequence). The J segment lost 2 bases and the V segment lost 5 bases, leaving 6 bases of the junction unmatched. Each donor's status was that of a healthy bone marrow donor. Donors were ostensibly healthy at sampling, although undocumented immune exposures were probable. Overall study results and limits: The Asian-associated ancestry cluster reportedly had fewer N-insertions than the approximately 670-donor mean in a later analysis.

This TCR was sampled from a woman aged 30 to 39 in good health and CMV-seronegative. What was sequenced was PBMCs. This chain joins TRBV19 and TRBJ1-1, with 9 nucleotides matching TRBD1. The CDR3 region has the DNA TGTGCCAGTAGTCCGGGACAGGGATTCAACACTGAAGCTTTCTTT. Protein: CASSPGQGFNTEAFF.